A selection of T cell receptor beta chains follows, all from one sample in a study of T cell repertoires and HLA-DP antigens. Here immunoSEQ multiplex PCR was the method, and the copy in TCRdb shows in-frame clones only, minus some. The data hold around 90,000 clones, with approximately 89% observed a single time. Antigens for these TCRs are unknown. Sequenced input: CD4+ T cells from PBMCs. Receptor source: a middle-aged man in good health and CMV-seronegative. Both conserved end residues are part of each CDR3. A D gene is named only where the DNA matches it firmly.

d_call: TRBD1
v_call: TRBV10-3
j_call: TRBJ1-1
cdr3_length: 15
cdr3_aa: CAISEGGTGNTEAFF

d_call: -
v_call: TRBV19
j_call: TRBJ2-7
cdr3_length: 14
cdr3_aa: CASSYRENSYEQYF

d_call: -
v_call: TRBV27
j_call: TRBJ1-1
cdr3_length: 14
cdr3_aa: CASSFAGQNTEAFF

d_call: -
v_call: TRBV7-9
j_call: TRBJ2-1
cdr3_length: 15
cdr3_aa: CASSRNNRRLNEQFF

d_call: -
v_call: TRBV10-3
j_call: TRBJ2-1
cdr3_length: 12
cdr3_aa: CAIQRDSNEQFF

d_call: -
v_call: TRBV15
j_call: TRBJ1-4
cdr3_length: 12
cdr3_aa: CATSREREKLFF

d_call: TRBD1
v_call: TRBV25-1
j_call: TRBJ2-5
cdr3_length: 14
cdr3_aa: CASNKQGGGETQYF

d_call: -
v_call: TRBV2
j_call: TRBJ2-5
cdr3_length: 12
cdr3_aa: CASSSTGETQYF

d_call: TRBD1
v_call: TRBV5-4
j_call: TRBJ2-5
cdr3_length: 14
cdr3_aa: CASSLQGFQETQYF

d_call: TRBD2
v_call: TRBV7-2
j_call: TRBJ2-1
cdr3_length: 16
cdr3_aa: CASSWGAGGPLGEQFF

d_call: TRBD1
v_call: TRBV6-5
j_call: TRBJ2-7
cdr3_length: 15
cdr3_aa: CASSYLRTGTYEQYF

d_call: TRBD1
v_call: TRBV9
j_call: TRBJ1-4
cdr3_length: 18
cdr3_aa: CASSATGTGSFGHEKLFF

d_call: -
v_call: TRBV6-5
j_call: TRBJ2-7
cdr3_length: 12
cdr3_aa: CASSAVLGEQYF

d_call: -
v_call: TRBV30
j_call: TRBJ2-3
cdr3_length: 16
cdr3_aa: CAWSASSVGAMNTQYF

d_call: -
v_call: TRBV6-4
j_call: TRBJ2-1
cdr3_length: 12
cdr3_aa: CASSDSSNEQFF

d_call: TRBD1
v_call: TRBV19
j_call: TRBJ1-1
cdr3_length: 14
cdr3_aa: CASKTRGMNTEAFF

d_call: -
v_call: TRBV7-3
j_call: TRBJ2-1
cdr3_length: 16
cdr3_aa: CASSLSGGLPYNEQFF

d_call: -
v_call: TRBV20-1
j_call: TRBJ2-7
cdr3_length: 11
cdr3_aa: CSATTPGEQYF

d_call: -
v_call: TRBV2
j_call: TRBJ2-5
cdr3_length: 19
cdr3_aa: CASRLRGLAGGGRQETQYF

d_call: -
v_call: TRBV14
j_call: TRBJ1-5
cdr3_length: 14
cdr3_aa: CASSQELMDQPQHF

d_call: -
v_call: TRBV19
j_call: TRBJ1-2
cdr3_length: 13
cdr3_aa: CASTDLRGYGYTF

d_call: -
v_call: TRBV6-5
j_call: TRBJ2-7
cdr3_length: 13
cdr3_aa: CASSYGISYEQYF

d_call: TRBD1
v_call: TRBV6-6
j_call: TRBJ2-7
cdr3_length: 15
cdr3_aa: CASRTGTGSSYEQYF

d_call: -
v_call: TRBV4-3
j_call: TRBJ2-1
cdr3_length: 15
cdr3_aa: CASSQDVGYLNEQFF

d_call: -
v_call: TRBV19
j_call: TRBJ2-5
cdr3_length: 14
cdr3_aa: CASSTLDRQETQYF

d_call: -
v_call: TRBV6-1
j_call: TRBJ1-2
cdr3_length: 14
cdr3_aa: CASSETDRNYGYTF

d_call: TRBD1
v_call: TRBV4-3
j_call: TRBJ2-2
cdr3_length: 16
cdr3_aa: CASSQGTGKNTGELFF

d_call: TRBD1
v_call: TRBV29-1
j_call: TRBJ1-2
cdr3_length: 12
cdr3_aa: CSSGGGGAGYTF

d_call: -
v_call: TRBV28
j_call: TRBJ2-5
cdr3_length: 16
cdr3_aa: CASSSSGLGVGETQYF

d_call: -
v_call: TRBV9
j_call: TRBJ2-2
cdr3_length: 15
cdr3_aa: CASSVTGQNTGELFF

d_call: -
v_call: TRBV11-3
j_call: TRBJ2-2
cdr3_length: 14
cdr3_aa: CASSLGGNTGELFF

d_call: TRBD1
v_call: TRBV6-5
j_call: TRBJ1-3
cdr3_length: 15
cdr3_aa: CASSRQGRAGNTIYF

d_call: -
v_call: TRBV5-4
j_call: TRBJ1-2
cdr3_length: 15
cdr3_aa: CASSPPLPRNYGYTF

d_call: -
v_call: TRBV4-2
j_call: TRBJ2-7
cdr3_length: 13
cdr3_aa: CASSQTGDHEQYF

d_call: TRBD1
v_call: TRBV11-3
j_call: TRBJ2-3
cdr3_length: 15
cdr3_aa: CASSPGGQGSHTQYF

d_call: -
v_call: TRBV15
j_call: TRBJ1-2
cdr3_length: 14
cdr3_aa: CATSRGVRADGYTF

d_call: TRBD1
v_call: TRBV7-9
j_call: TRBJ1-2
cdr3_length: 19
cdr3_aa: CASSSLPGTGGEENYGYTF

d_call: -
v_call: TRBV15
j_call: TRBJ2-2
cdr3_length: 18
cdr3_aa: CATSRAVSRGRYIGELFF

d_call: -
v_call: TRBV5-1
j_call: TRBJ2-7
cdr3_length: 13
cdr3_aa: CASSLGTEYEQYF

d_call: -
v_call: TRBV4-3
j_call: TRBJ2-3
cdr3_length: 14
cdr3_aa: CASSQEVITDTQYF

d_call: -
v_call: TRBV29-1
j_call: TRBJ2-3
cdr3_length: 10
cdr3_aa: CSEGRDTQYF

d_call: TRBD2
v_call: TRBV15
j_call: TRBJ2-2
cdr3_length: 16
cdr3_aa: CATSRVASGNTGELFF

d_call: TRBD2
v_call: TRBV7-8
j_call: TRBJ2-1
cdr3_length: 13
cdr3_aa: CASSFGGLNEQFF

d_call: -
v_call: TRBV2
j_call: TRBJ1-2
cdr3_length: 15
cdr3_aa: CASSAAARGNYGYTF

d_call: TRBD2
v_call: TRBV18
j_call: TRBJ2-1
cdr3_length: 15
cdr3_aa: CASSPTSGKINEQFF

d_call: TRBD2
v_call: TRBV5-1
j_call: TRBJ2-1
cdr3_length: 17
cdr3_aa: CASSSTNVASGTNEQFF

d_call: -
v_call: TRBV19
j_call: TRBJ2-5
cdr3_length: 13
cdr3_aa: CASSISRRETQYF

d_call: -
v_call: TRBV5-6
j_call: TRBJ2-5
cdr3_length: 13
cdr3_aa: CASSLLGMGTQYF

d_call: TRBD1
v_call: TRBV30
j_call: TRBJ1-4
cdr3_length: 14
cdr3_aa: CAWSEGGANEKLFF

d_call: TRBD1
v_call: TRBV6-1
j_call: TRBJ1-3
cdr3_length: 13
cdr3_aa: CASTQGSGNTIYF

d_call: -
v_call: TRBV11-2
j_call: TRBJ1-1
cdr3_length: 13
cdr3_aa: CASSFQGFAEAFF

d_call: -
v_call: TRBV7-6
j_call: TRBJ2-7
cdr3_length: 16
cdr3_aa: CASSLGTPDRLYEQYF

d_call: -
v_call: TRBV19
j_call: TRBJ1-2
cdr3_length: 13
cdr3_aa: CASSIDAAYGYTF

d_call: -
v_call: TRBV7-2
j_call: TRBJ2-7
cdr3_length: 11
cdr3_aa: CASSSNYEQYF

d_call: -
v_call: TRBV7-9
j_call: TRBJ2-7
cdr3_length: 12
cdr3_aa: CASSLVSYEQYF

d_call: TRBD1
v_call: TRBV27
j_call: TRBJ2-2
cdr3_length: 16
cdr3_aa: CASSFLDRGGTGELFF

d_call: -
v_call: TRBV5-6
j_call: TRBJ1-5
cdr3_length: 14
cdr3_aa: CASSLGRGYQPQHF

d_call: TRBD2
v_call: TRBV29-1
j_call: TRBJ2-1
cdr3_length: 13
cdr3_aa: CSGGLARLNEQFF